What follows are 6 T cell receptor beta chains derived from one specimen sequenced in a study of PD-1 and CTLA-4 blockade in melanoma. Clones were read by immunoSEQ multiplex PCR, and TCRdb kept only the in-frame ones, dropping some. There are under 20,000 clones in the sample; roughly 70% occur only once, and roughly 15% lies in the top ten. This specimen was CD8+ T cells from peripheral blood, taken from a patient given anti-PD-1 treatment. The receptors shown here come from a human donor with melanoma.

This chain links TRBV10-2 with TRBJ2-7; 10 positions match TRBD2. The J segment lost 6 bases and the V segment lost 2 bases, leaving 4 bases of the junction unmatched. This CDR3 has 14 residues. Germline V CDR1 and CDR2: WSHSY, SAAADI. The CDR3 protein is CASSELAGEFEQYF. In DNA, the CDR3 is TGCGCCAGCAGTGAGCTAGCGGGAGAGTTCGAGCAGTACTTC.

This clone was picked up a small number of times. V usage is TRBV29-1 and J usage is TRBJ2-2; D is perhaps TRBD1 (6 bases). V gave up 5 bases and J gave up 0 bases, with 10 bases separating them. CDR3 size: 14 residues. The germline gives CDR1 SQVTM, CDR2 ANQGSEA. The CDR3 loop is CSVTGQTNTGELFF. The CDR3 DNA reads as TGCAGCGTTACCGGACAGACGAACACCGGGGAGCTGTTTTTT.

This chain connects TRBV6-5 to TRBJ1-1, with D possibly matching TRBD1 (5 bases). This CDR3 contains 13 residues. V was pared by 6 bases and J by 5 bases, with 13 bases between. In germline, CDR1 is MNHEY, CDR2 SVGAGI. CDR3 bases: TGTGCCAGCAGGGACTCCGGGGGAACTGAAGCTTTCTTT. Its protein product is CASRDSGGTEAFF.

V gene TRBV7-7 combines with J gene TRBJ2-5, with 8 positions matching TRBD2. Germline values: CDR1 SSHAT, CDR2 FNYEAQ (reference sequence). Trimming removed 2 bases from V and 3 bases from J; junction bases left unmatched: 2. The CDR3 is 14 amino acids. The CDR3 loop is CASSLNGGEETQYF. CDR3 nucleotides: TGTGCCAGCAGCTTAAACGGGGGGGAAGAGACCCAGTACTTC.

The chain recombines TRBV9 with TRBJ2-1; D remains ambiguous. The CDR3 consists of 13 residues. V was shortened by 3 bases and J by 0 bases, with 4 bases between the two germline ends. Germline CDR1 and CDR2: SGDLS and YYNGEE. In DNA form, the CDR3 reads TGTGCCAGCAGCGCTTTCTCCTACAATGAGCAGTTCTTC. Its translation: CASSAFSYNEQFF.

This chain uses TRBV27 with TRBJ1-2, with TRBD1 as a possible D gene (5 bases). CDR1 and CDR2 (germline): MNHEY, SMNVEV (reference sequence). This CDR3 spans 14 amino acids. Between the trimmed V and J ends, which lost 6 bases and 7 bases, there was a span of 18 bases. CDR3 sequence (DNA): TGTGCCAGCAGGACGACGGGCAGGGCGGGTGGCTACACCTTC. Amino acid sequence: CASRTTGRAGGYTF.